This entry features one TCR beta chain sequence. Its antigen is not known. This record belongs to a study of cytomegalovirus exposure and HLA in healthy donors. Points from the study as a whole: As a later analysis showed, several of the most significant clusters appeared to be linked to common viral pathogens. Many donors shared some public TCRs, even though most TCR sequences were rare.

The PCR contained 60 Vbeta and 13 Jbeta primers. Some clones are missing from TCRdb's copy, which holds only in-frame ones; the method was immunoSEQ multiplex PCR. The data contain 210,000 or so clones, roughly four fifths of them seen just once; the ten biggest clones take up 1.1% to 1.5%. The CDR3 runs to 18 residues. V gave up 5 bases and J gave up 1 base; unmatched junction bases: 15. Germline CDR1 SGHTA, CDR2 FQGTGA. The material sequenced was PBMCs. J is TRBJ2-5 and V is TRBV7-3; 8 nucleotides line up with TRBD2. This TCR came from a girl aged 10-17 years in good health and CMV-seronegative. CDR3 amino acids: CASSLGPLSAGGQETQYF. The DNA of the CDR3 is TGTGCCAGCAGCCTGGGCCCCTTGTCCGCGGGGGGCCAAGAGACCCAGTACTTC. The entire variable domain, with the rest obtained from reference TRBV7-3 and TRBJ2-5, is as follows: GAGVSQTPSNKVTEKGKYVELRCDPISGHTALYWYRQSLGQGPEFLIYFQGTGAADDSGLPNDRFFAVRPEGSVSTLKIQRTERGDSAVYLCASSLGPLSAGGQETQYFGPGTRLLVL.